One sample yielded the 8 T cell receptor beta chains listed below, sequenced in a study of graft-versus-host responses after intestinal transplantation. Sequencing was performed with immunoSEQ multiplex PCR; in TCRdb, only in-frame clones are kept and a portion is missing. The data hold about 150,000 clones, with 92% observed a single time. These receptors' antigens are unknown. The source was unstimulated CD4+ T cells sorted from spleen or lymph node cells, collected before intestinal transplant. The receptors originated from a human donor who received an intestinal transplant.

A single count supports this clone. The V and J genes are TRBV5-1 and TRBJ2-3; TRBD2 matches 11 bases. V shed 0 bases, J shed 0 bases, and the junction held 0 bases outside the gene matches. The CDR3 totals 16 residues. CDR1 is SGHRS and CDR2 is YFSETQ in the germline V gene. CDR3: CASSLGTSGSTDTQYF. In nucleotides, the CDR3 is TGCGCCAGCAGCTTGGGGACTAGCGGGAGCACAGATACGCAGTATTTT.

The chain joins TRBV5-4 to TRBJ2-5; D ambiguous. This CDR3 comprises 14 residues. Per germline, CDR1 SGHNT and CDR2 YYREEE (reference sequence). Trimming removed 3 bases from V and 5 bases from J, with 14 bases in between. CDR3 nucleotide sequence: TGTGCCAGCAGCTCGAAACTTCCCAGGGAGACCCAGTACTTC. Its translation is CASSSKLPRETQYF.

A remark on this clone: The junction does not match germline at one end; this may be a read error. The genes are TRBV7-7 and TRBJ2-3; no clear D. CDR1 is SSHAT and CDR2 is FNYEAQ in the germline V gene (reference sequence). The CDR3 length is 16 residues. CDR3 region: CASSPLVAPSTDTQYF. The DNA for the CDR3 is TGTGCTAGCAGCCCCTTAGTGGCCCCTAGCACAGATACGCAGTATTTT.

The chain combines TRBV6-1 with TRBJ2-7, with TRBD1 identical over 8 bases. This CDR3 contains 11 residues. J lost 11 bases, V lost 10 bases, and 10 bases had no gene match. From germline, CDR1 is MNHNS and CDR2 SASEGT. The CDR3 is CATGQGHSKYF. CDR3 nucleotides: TGTGCCACAGGACAGGGCCATTCAAAGTACTTC.

This clone was detected a few times. The chain uses TRBV4-1 and TRBJ2-3, with D tentatively TRBD2 (6 bases). This CDR3 region has 15 residues. V lost 7 bases, J lost 6 bases, and 20 bases lay in between. Germline V gene sequence: CDR1 MGHRA, CDR2 YSYEKL. CDR3: CASISRDSGVDTQYF. The CDR3 coding sequence is TGCGCCAGCATTAGCCGGGACTCTGGGGTGGATACGCAGTATTTT.

The genes are TRBV4-3 and TRBJ1-5; unclear D gene. There are 14 residues in the CDR3. V gave up 0 bases and J gave up 3 bases, with 6 bases separating them. CDR1 LGHNA and CDR2 YSLEER come from the germline V gene. This CDR3 is CASSQDLLNQPQHF. CDR3 nucleotide sequence: TGCGCCAGCAGCCAAGATTTACTCAATCAGCCCCAGCATTTT.

The chain combines TRBV7-2 with TRBJ2-1; 7 bases fit TRBD2. J was trimmed by 7 bases and V by 4 bases; bases with no gene match: 10. The CDR3 sequence is 15 residues long. Germline loops: CDR1 SGHTA, CDR2 FQGNSA. CDR3: CASSSDFTGGNEQFF. The DNA of the CDR3 is TGTGCCAGCAGCTCGGACTTCACCGGGGGGAATGAGCAGTTCTTC.

CDR3 nucleotide sequence: TGTGCCAGCAGCGTAGACGGGAGTACGCGCGAGCAGTACTTC. This codes for CASSVDGSTREQYF. This chain links TRBV9 with TRBJ2-7; D is perhaps TRBD2 (6 bases). Trimming cost V 0 bases and J 6 bases, with 13 bases left between them. CDR1 is SGDLS, CDR2 YYNGEE, per germline. CDR3 length equals 14 residues.